The 31 T cell receptor beta chains below all came from one sample that was sequenced in a study of tumor-infiltrating lymphocytes in primary liver carcinoma. A constant-region primer served to make TCR beta cDNA from roughly 460 ng total RNA. Each TCR beta library was derived from three nested multiplex PCR rounds that employed slightly modified ARM-PCR. TRBV1-TRBV30 forward primers and a C-beta reverse primer were used in the first two PCR rounds, which each ran for about 9 cycles. One entry per CDR3 protein results from TCRdb running MiXCR on the multiplex PCR reads. Of fewer than 75,000 distinct CDR3 sequences listed, over 60% are singletons. Scientists recovered RNA and DNA together from approximately 20-30 mg of unsorted bulk tissue. Sequencing input: liver tumor tissue from sampling region 4. Subset indicated: tumor region T4, right-lateral pole. The receptors stem from a man aged 35 to 55 with primary liver carcinoma and hepatitis B virus infection.

This clonotype has more than one count but fewer than ten. A much larger clone differs from this one at a single base, so this may be a read error. The V gene is TRBV6-1, the J gene TRBJ1-2; D is unclear. The CDR3 spans 13 residues. Germline values: CDR1 MNHNS, CDR2 SASEGT. For the CDR3, the DNA is TGTGCCAGCAGTGAAGTTCCAAACTTTGGCTACACCTTC. Translation gives CASSEVPNFGYTF.

In the case of this clonotype: A much larger clone sits a single nucleotide away, making a read error possible. V gene TRBV10-3 combines with J gene TRBJ1-1; possible D gene TRBD1, 5 bases. The CDR3 loop spans 13 amino acids. The ends were cut back, 9 bases at V and 5 bases at J, with 16 bases in the middle. Germline V gene data show CDR1 as ENHRY and CDR2 as SYGVKD. The CDR3 region has the DNA TGTGCCATGAGCCAGGGAGAGGAAACTGAAGCTTTCTTT. Encoded protein: CAMSQGEETEAFF.

This clonotype has at least ten counts. The V call is TRBV7-8, the J call TRBJ2-5; D call uncertain. The CDR3 loop spans 14 amino acids. Trimming pared 2 bases from V and 5 bases from J, leaving 12 bases between. Germline V CDR1 and CDR2: SGHVS, FQNEAQ. The CDR3 region is CASSLYPLGETQYF. CDR3 coding DNA: TGTGCCAGCAGCTTATACCCCTTAGGCGAGACCCAGTACTTC.

This clonotype was counted between two and nine times. The chain combines TRBV10-2 with TRBJ2-5; D possibly corresponds to TRBD2 (6 bases). Trimming pared 4 bases from V and 4 bases from J, leaving 10 bases between. Germline V gene lookup returns CDR1 WSHSY and CDR2 SAAADI. The CDR3 has 13 residues. Written as DNA, the CDR3 is TGCGCCAGCAGTGTAAGGAGGGCAGAGACCCAGTACTTC. This translates into CASSVRRAETQYF.

This clonotype was observed once. Germline and junction disagree at one end, which may indicate a read error. V gene TRBV28 combines with J gene TRBJ1-2; unclear D gene. Germline V gene lookup returns CDR1 MDHEN and CDR2 SYDVKM. The CDR3 is made up of 13 amino acids. DNA of the CDR3: TGTGCCAGCAGTTTCCGGAATAATCTTGGCCACACCTTC. Protein product: CASSFRNNLGHTF.

With regard to this clonotype: The junction and the germline gene differ at one end; a read error may be behind it. The V gene is TRBV7-9, the J gene TRBJ2-1, with D possibly matching TRBD2 (9 bases). The germline CDR1 and CDR2 sequences are SEHNR and FQNEAQ (reference sequence). This CDR3 region has 14 residues. CDR3 sequence (DNA): TGTGTCAGCAGTTCTAGCGGGACAGGTAATGGGCAGTTCTTC. It is translated as CVSSSSGTGNGQFF.

The chain links TRBV29-1 to TRBJ2-2, with TRBD2 as a possible D gene (5 bases). Germline lookup yields CDR1 SQVTM and CDR2 ANQGSEA. This CDR3 is built from 12 residues. As DNA, the CDR3 is TGCAGTGGAGGCCGTGGTACCGGGGAGCTGTTTTTT. Amino acids: CSGGRGTGELFF.

Points on this clonotype: Relative to the germline gene, one junction end is altered; a read error may explain this. The rearrangement links TRBV7-9 to TRBJ2-7; a possible D gene is TRBD1 (6 bases). This CDR3 is built from 13 residues. Germline CDR1 SEHNR, CDR2 FQNEAQ (reference sequence). The CDR3 here is CASTPGAVYEQCF. DNA of the CDR3: TGTGCCAGCACCCCAGGGGCGGTGTACGAACAGTGCTTC.

This clonotype was seen a few times. The conserved closing phenylalanine or tryptophan is absent in this CDR3, likely reflecting a read error. The DNA is omitted, as the CDR3 cannot be located on it reliably, and the CDR3 follows TCRdb's listing. The chain uses TRBV11-2 and TRBJ2-7. The CDR3 numbers 14 amino acids, ends counted. Germline CDR1 reads SGHAT; CDR2 reads FQNNGV. Here the CDR3 reads CASSLTDTAYEQCL.

Details on this clonotype: A junction end diverges from the germline sequence, so it may reflect a read error. The CDR3 sequence: CASSRDRASPPHF. CDR3 DNA: TGTGCGAGCAGCCGGGACAGGGCCTCACCCCCCCACTTT. The chain joins TRBV5-4 to TRBJ1-6; 9 bases are shared with TRBD1. The CDR3 is 13 residues long. Germline V gives CDR1 SGHNT, CDR2 YYREEE (reference sequence).

Remarks on this clonotype: This sequence may be a read error, since a much larger clone differs from it by one base. The V call is TRBV4-3, the J call TRBJ1-1; perhaps TRBD1 as D (5 bases). Germline CDR1 is LGHNA and CDR2 is YSLEER. This CDR3 is built from 15 residues. Here the CDR3 reads CASSPGPRENIEAFF. The CDR3 region has the DNA TGCGCCAGCAGCCCGGGACCCCGAGAGAACATTGAAGCTTTCTTT.

In its sample, this clonotype was seen a few times. Sequence at one end of the junction differs from germline and may be a read error. The chain employs TRBV5-1 and TRBJ2-6; D is perhaps TRBD1 or TRBD2 (5 bases each). Germline CDR1 and CDR2: SGHRS and YFSETQ. The CDR3 sequence is 15 residues long. The CDR3 DNA follows: TGCGCCAGCAGCGCCGGACATTCTGGGACCAACGTCATGACTTTC. The encoded protein is CASSAGHSGTNVMTF.

There are many counts of this clonotype. A much larger clone sits a single nucleotide away, making a read error possible. The rearrangement uses TRBV11-1 and TRBJ2-3; D may correspond to TRBD1 or TRBD2 (5 bases each). The CDR3 is 19 amino acids. CDR1 and CDR2 (germline): SGHAT, FQDESV (reference sequence). Trimming took off 4 bases at V and 1 base at J, with 24 bases between the two ends. DNA of the CDR3: TGTGCCAGCAGCTATGGGGGAAGCTCTGTTGGAGCCCGCACAGATACGCAGTATTTT. Translation: CASSYGGSSVGARTDTQYF. Based on the CDR3 plus reference TRBV11-1 and TRBJ2-3, the full variable domain is EAEVAQSPRYKITEKSQAVAFWCDPISGHATLYWYRQILGQGPELLVQFQDESVVDDSQLPKDRFSAERLKGVDSTLKIQPAELGDSAMYLCASSYGGSSVGARTDTQYFGPGTRLTVL.

The sample holds many counts of this clonotype. The chain uses TRBV5-1 and TRBJ2-1; TRBD2 might be the D (6 bases). CDR1 and CDR2 from the germline V gene are SGHRS and YFSETQ. V was clipped by 3 bases and J by 9 bases, with 19 bases between them. This CDR3 contains 15 residues. Here the CDR3 reads CASSSGLKRGGEQFF. CDR3 sequence (DNA): TGCGCCAGCAGCTCTGGACTAAAGCGAGGAGGTGAGCAGTTCTTC.

This clonotype was seen many times. This sequence joins TRBV5-6 and TRBJ2-7; D ambiguous. Germline-derived CDR1 and CDR2 are SGHDT and YYEEEE. V dropped 4 bases and J dropped 5 bases, with 10 bases sitting between them. CDR3 length: 12 residues. CDR3 sequence: CASSQIPHEQYF. CDR3 coding DNA: TGTGCCAGCAGCCAAATACCCCACGAGCAGTACTTC.

This clonotype is a singleton in its sample. As the CDR3 is not closed by the conserved phenylalanine or tryptophan, this likely results from a read error. The genes are TRBV2 and TRBJ2-5; weak D call: TRBD2 (5 bases). The CDR3 consists of 13 residues. Looked up from germline, CDR1 is SNHLY and CDR2 is FYNNEI. Here the CDR3 reads CASSEDLAETQYL. CDR3 DNA: TGTGCCAGCAGTGAAGACCTAGCTGAGACACAGTACTTA.

Details on this clonotype: The CDR3 ends on some other residue instead of the conserved phenylalanine or tryptophan, so this is likely a read error. V and J are TRBV4-3 and TRBJ2-7; 11 nucleotides line up with TRBD1. The CDR3 is made up of 16 amino acids. Germline CDR1 LGHNA, CDR2 YSLEER. The CDR3 spells CASSQGAGTGGYEQYL. CDR3 DNA: TGCGCTAGCAGCCAAGGGGCCGGGACAGGGGGCTACGAGCAGTACTTG.

In this sample, this clonotype turned up a few times. The CDR3 ends on some other residue instead of the conserved phenylalanine or tryptophan, so this is likely a read error. The V call is TRBV29-1, the J call TRBJ2-7; no reliable D call. The germline gives CDR1 SQVTM, CDR2 ANQGSEA. CDR3 length: 11 amino acids. V lost 1 base to trimming and J lost 6 bases, with 7 bases between them. CDR3 bases: TGCAGCGTTGAAGGCGGTTCCGAGCAGTACCTC. Translating gives CSVEGGSEQYL.

Comments on this clonotype: This likely comes from a read error, as the CDR3 has no conserved phenylalanine or tryptophan at its end. The V call is TRBV4-2, the J call TRBJ2-3, with 10 bases aligning to TRBD2. The CDR3 extends over 18 amino acids. CDR1 is LGHNA and CDR2 is YNFKEQ in the germline V gene. The chain's CDR3 is CASSQVAPLAGATDTQYL. DNA of the CDR3: TGCGCCAGCAGCCAAGTTGCGCCTCTAGCGGGAGCGACAGATACGCAGTATTTG.

A remark on this clonotype: A much bigger clone sits one base away, suggesting this may be a read error. The CDR3 bases are TGTGCCCGCACCTCTAGTGTCTACGAGCAGTACTTC. Translation: CARTSSVYEQYF. This sequence joins TRBV6-2 or TRBV6-3 and TRBJ2-7, with unresolved D. The CDR3 runs 12 residues. Germline V CDR1 and CDR2: MNHEY, SVGEGT. The V gene lost 11 bases and the J gene lost 3 bases, with 14 bases spanning the gap.

About this clonotype itself: At one boundary the junction diverges from the germline segment, which might be a read error. The V gene is TRBV6-5, the J gene TRBJ2-1; 8 nucleotides match TRBD1. CDR3 length: 13 residues. CDR1 and CDR2 (germline): MNHEY, SVGAGI. The CDR3 protein is CASSRQGNNEQLF. The CDR3 bases are TGTGCCAGCAGTCGACAGGGGAACAATGAGCAGCTCTTC.

The table lists this clonotype with a count of one. A much bigger clone sits one base away, suggesting this may be a read error. The V call is TRBV25-1, the J call TRBJ2-2; 7 bases match TRBD1. CDR3 length: 16 residues. Germline V lookup: CDR1 MGHDK, CDR2 SYGVNS. The CDR3 coding sequence is TGTACCAGCAGTGAGAGTGGCAGGGGGATCACCGGGGAGCTGTTTTTT. Protein: CTSSESGRGITGELFF.

With respect to this clonotype: Here the CDR3 omits its conserved ending phenylalanine or tryptophan, so a read error is the likely source. This chain joins TRBV11-2 and TRBJ2-5; D is uncertain. Germline V lookup: CDR1 SGHAT, CDR2 FQNNGV. There are 13 residues in the CDR3. The DNA for the CDR3 is TGTACCAGCCGCTTAGTTCTGGAAGAGACCCAGTACATC. This sequence encodes CTSRLVLEETQYI.

A word on this clonotype: One base away lies a much larger clone, so this may be a sequencing read error. V usage is TRBV6-1 and J usage is TRBJ2-7, with D possibly TRBD1 on 6 matching bases. Germline V lookup: CDR1 MNHNS, CDR2 SASEGT. The CDR3 extends over 14 amino acids. The CDR3 sequence: CASSVAQGDYERYF. The CDR3 nucleotides read TGTGCCAGCAGTGTCGCACAGGGAGACTACGAGCGGTACTTC.

A word on this clonotype: One end of the junction is discordant with germline, which a read error may explain. J is TRBJ2-7 and V is TRBV11-3, with 8 bases identical to TRBD1. Germline loops: CDR1 SGHNT, CDR2 YENEEA. The CDR3 consists of 14 residues. The CDR3 coding sequence is TGTGCCACTCGACAGGGGTTGACTTCCTACGAGCAATACTTC. It is translated as CATRQGLTSYEQYF.

As to this clonotype: The germline gene is not matched at one end of the junction; a read error may be the cause. The chain uses TRBV19 and TRBJ2-1; weak D call: TRBD2 (6 bases). The length of the CDR3 is 12 residues. The germline V gene has CDR1 LNHDA and CDR2 SQIVND (reference sequence). As DNA, the CDR3 is TGTACCAGTTCCGGGACTCACAATGAGCAGTTCTTC. Protein: CTSSGTHNEQFF.

The chain links TRBV4-2 to TRBJ2-7; D possibly corresponds to TRBD2 (6 bases). Trimming left V 11 bases short and J 4 bases short, with 27 bases between. The CDR3 length is 16 residues. The germline CDR1 and CDR2 sequences are LGHNA and YNFKEQ. The CDR3 region has the DNA TGTGCCGACAGCCAAGGGCTTAGCGGCTTTACGTACGAGCAGTACTTC. Residues: CADSQGLSGFTYEQYF.

A word on this clonotype: The conserved phenylalanine or tryptophan is not found at the CDR3 terminus, so this likely reflects a read error. Because the CDR3's place on the DNA is in doubt, the DNA is left out and the CDR3 is given as listed by TCRdb. V and J are TRBV12-3 or TRBV12-4 and TRBJ1-2; the listed D gene, TRBD1, was not tested against the DNA. Including both end residues, the CDR3 is 15 amino acids long. The CDR3 here is CASTVRTGINYGYAS.

This clonotype was counted a few times. An end of the junction differs from the germline gene, which may be a read error. The CDR3 bases are TGTGCCAGCAGGGGCGCCGGGGAGCTGCTTTTT. Translating gives CASRGAGELLF. The J gene is TRBJ2-2, the V gene TRBV25-1; the D gene is possibly TRBD2 (5 bases). The CDR3 has 11 amino acids. Germline CDR1 reads MGHDK; CDR2 reads SYGVNS.

Note on this clonotype: One end of the junction fails to match germline, which may point to a read error. This chain connects TRBV11-2 to TRBJ1-1, with D possibly matching TRBD1 (5 bases). CDR3 length: 16 residues. Germline CDR1 is SGHAT and CDR2 is FQNNGV. CDR3 residues: CAYSRGRGGVFTEAFF. The CDR3 region has the DNA TGTGCCTACAGCCGAGGTAGGGGAGGGGTCTTCACTGAAGCATTCTTT. Combining the CDR3 with reference TRBV11-2 and TRBJ1-1 gives the whole variable domain EAGVAQSPRYKIIEKRQSVAFWCNPISGHATLYWYQQILGQGPKLLIQFQNNGVVDDSQLPKDRFSAERLKGVDSTLKIQPAKLEDSAVYLCAYSRGRGGVFTEAFFGQGTRLTVV.

This chain joins TRBV6-1 and TRBJ2-1; D is perhaps TRBD2 (6 bases). The CDR3 is 14 residues long. V was trimmed by 11 bases and J by 6 bases, leaving 20 bases between them. Germline V lookup: CDR1 MNHNS, CDR2 SASEGT. CDR3 amino acids: CAHWSRRAVNEQFF. CDR3 DNA sequence: TGTGCCCACTGGTCCAGGAGGGCCGTCAATGAGCAGTTCTTC.